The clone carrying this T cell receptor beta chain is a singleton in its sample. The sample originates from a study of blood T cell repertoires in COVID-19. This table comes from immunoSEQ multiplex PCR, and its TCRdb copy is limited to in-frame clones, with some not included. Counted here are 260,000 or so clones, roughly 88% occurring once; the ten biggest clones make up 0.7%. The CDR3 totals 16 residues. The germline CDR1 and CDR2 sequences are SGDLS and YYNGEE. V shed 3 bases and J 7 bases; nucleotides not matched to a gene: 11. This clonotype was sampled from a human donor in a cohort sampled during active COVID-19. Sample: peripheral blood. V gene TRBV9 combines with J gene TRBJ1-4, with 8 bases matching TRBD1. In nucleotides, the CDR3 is TGTGCCAGCAGCGCAAGGACAGGGTCGTTCGGTGAAAAACTGTTTTTT. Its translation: CASSARTGSFGEKLFF.